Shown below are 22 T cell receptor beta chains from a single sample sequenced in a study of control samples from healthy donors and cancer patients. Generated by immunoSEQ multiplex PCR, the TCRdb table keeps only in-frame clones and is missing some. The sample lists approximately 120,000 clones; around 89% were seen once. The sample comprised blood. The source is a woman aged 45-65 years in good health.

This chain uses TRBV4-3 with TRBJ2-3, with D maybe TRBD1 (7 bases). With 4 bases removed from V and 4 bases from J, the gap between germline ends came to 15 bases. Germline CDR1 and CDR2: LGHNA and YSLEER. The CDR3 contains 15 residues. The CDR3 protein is CASSLQGGAPDTQYF. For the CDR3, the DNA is TGCGCCAGCAGCCTCCAGGGGGGTGCGCCAGATACGCAGTATTTT.

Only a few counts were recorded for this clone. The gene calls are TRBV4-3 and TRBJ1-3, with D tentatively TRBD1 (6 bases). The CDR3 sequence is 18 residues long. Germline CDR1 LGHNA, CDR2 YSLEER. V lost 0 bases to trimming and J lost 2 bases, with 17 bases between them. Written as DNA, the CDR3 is TGCGCCAGCAGCCAAGAAATGGTCCAGGGGAAGACTGGAAACACCATATATTTT. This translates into CASSQEMVQGKTGNTIYF.

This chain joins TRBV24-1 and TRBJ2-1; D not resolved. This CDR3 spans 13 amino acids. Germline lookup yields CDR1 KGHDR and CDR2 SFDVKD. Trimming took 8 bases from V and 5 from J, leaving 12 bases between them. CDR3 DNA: TGTGCCACCAATTCCCCACCAGACAATGAGCAGTTCTTC. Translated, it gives CATNSPPDNEQFF.

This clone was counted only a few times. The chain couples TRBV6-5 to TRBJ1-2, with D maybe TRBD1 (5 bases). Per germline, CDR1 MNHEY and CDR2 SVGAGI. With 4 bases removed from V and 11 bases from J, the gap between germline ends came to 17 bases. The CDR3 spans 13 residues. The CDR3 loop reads CASSSAGGIKYTF. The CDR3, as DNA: TGTGCCAGCAGTTCGGCCGGGGGGATCAAATACACCTTC.

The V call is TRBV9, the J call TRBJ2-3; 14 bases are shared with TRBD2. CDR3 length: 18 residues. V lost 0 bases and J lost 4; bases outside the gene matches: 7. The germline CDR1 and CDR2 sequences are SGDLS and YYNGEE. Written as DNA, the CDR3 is TGTGCCAGCAGCGTAGCTGAGGGACTAGCGGGAGTCGCAGATACGCAGTATTTT. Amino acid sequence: CASSVAEGLAGVADTQYF.

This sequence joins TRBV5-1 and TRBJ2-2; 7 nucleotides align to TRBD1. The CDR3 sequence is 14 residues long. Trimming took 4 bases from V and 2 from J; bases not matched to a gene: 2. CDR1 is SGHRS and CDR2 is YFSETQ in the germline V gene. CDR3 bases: TGCGCCAGCAGCCAGGGGGTCAACACCGGGGAGCTGTTTTTT. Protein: CASSQGVNTGELFF. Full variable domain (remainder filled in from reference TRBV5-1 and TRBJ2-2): KAGVTQTPRYLIKTRGQQVTLSCSPISGHRSVSWYQQTPGQGLQFLFEYFSETQRNKGNFPGRFSGRQFSNSRSEMNVSTLELGDSALYLCASSQGVNTGELFFGEGSRLTVL.

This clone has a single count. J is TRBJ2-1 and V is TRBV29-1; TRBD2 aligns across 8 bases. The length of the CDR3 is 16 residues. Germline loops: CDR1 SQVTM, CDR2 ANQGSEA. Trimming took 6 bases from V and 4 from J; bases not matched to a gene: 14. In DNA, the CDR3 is TGCAGCGTAGCCTACAGGGCCACTAGCGGATACAATGAGCAGTTCTTC. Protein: CSVAYRATSGYNEQFF.

The CDR3 DNA reads as TGTGCCAGCAGCTTAAACGGGGGGGCCCCAGATACGCAGTATTTT. Residues: CASSLNGGAPDTQYF. The chain recombines TRBV7-3 with TRBJ2-3; 8 bases fit TRBD2. Per the germline V gene, CDR1 is SGHTA and CDR2 is FQGTGA. The junction had 4 bases not matched to a gene; V was cut back by 1 base and J by 4 bases. The CDR3 loop spans 15 amino acids.

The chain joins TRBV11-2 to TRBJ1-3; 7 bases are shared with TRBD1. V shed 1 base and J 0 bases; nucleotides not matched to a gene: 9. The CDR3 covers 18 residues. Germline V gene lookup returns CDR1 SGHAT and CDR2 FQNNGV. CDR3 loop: CASSLGTGVPYSGNTIYF. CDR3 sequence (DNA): TGTGCCAGCAGCTTAGGAACAGGGGTCCCTTACTCTGGAAACACCATATATTTT.

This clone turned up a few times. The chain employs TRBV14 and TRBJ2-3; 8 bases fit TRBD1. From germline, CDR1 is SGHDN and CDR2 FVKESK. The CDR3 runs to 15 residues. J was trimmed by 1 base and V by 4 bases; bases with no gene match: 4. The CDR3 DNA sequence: TGTGCCAGCAGCCTCGACAGGGGCCGCACAGATACGCAGTATTTT. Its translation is CASSLDRGRTDTQYF.

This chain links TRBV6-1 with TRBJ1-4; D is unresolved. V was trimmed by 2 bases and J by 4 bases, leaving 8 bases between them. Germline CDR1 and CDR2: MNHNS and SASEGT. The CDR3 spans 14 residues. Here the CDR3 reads CASSESQLNEKLFF. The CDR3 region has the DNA TGTGCCAGCAGTGAATCACAGCTTAATGAAAAACTGTTTTTT.

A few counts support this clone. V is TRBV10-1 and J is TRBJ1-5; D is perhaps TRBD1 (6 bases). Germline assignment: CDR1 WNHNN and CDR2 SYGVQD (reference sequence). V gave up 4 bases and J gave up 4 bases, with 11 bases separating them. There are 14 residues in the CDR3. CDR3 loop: CASSAGAGNQPQHF. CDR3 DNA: TGCGCCAGCAGTGCAGGGGCCGGTAATCAGCCCCAGCATTTT.

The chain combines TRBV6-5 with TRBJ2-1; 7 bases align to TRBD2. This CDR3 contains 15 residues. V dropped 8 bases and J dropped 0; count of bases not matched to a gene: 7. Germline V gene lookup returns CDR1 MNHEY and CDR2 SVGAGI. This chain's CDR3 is CASGEGSISYNEQFF. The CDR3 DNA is TGTGCCAGCGGGGAGGGGTCTATCTCCTACAATGAGCAGTTCTTC.

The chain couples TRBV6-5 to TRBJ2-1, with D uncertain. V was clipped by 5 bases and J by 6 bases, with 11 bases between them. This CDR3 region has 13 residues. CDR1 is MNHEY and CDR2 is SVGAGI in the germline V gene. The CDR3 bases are TGTGCCAGCAGTAGCCGGGCCCTCAATGAGCAGTTCTTC. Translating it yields CASSSRALNEQFF.

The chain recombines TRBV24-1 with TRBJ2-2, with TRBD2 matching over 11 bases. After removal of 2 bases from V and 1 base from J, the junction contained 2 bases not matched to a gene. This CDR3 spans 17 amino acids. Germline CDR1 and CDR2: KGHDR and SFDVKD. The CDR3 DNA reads TGTGCCACCAGTGATTCGGGGACTAGCGGGAACACCGGGGAGCTGTTTTTT. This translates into CATSDSGTSGNTGELFF.

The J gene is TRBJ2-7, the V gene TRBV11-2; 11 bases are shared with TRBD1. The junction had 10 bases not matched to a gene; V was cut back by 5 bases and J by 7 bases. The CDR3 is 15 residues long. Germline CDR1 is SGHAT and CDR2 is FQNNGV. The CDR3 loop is CASSQGQGAMREQYV. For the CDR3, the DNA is TGTGCCAGCAGCCAAGGACAGGGGGCGATGAGGGAGCAGTACGTC.

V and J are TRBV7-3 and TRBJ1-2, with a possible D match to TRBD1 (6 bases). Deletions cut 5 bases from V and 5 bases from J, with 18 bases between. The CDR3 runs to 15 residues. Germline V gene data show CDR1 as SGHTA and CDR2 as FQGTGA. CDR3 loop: CASSRTAGTSYGYTF. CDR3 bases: TGTGCCAGCAGCCGAACCGCCGGGACAAGTTATGGCTACACCTTC.

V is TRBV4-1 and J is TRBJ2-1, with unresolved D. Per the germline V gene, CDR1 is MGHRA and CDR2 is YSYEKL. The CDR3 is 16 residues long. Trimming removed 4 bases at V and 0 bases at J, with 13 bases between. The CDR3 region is CASSPPVRSSYNEQFF. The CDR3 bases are TGCGCCAGCAGCCCCCCGGTCAGAAGCTCCTACAATGAGCAGTTCTTC.

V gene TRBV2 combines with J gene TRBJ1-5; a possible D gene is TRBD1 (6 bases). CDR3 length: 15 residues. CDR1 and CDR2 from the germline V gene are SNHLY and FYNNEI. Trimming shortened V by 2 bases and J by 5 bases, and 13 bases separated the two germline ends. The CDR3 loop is CASSERGGVHQPQHF. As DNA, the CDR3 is TGTGCCAGCAGTGAAAGGGGGGGAGTACATCAGCCCCAGCATTTT.

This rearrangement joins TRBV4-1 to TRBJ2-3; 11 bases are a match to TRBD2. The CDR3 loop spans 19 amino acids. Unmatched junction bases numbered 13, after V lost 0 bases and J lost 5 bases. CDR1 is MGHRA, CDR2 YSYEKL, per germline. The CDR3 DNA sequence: TGCGCCAGCAGCCAAGATTCCGTCCTAGCGGGGGGCCATGGAGATACGCAGTATTTT. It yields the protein CASSQDSVLAGGHGDTQYF.

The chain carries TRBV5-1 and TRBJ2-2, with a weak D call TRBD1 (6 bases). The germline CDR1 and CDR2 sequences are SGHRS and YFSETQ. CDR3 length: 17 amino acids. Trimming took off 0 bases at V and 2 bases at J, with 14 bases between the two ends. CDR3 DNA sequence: TGCGCCAGCAGCTTGGGGCACCGGGACATAAACACCGGGGAGCTGTTTTTT. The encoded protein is CASSLGHRDINTGELFF.

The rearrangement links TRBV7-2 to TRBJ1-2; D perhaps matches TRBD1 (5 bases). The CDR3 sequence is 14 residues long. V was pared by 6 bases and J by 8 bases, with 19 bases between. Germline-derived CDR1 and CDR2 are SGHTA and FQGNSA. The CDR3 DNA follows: TGTGCCAGCAGACAAACCGGGGGACCCATGGGCTACACCTTC. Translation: CASRQTGGPMGYTF.